This TCR beta chain originates from a study of blood T cell repertoires in COVID-19. The germline V gene has CDR1 SEHNR and CDR2 FQNEAQ (reference sequence). The CDR3 loop spans 12 amino acids. V was pared by 5 bases and J by 2 bases, with 4 bases between. Method: immunoSEQ multiplex PCR; TCRdb's copy keeps in-frame clones and lacks some. The sample consists of approximately 350,000 clones, 75% to 90% of them appearing once. This clone was counted once. The rearrangement links TRBV7-9 to TRBJ1-3; unclear D gene. The sequencing sample was made of PBMCs or T cells enriched from blood (not recorded which). The receptor was derived from a man between 18 and 29 years old who had recovered from COVID-19. This CDR3 is CASSRAGNTIYF. The CDR3 nucleotides read TGTGCCAGCAGCCGAGCTGGAAACACCATATATTTT.